These 29 T cell receptor beta chains were sequenced from one sample in a study of shared clonotypes between healthy human individuals (dated by TCRdb to 2018 to 2021). Libraries were constructed by the immunoSEQ multiplex PCR assay. The source is immuneACCESS, and TCRdb retained only in-frame sequences with V and J called. Part of the clones is not carried over; for the studies checked, unresolved V genes explain less than half of this, and the remainder is unexplained. In this sample the table shows roughly 1.4 million clones, approximately 98.5% of which occur a single time. The top ten constitute around 0.38% of the sample. The sequenced sample consisted of naive CD4+ T cells sorted from blood. Taken with the paper, the label for cell subset or site translates to: CD45RA+ positively selected. The receptors derive from a man aged 25-45 years in good health.

The V gene is TRBV21-1, the J gene TRBJ2-7; TRBD2 reflects the table's D call only, with no check against the DNA. TRBV21-1 is listed as a pseudogene. The CDR3 extends over 14 amino acids. The CDR3 here is CASTPCGRVYEQYF. The CDR3 DNA reads as TGTGCCAGCACTCCCTGCGGGAGAGTCTACGAGCAGTACTTC.

V is TRBV7-2 and J is TRBJ2-7, with D perhaps TRBD1 (5 bases). Germline V gene data show CDR1 as SGHTA and CDR2 as FQGNSA. V was cut by 4 bases and J by 5 bases, with 15 bases left in between. The CDR3 runs to 14 residues. Written as DNA, the CDR3 is TGTGCCAGCAGCTCTAGGGGTCCACCGGACGAGCAGTACTTC. It codes for CASSSRGPPDEQYF.

The chain couples TRBV19 to TRBJ1-2, with 7 bases identical to TRBD1. The CDR3 sequence is 16 residues long. V dropped 5 bases and J dropped 3; count of bases not matched to a gene: 12. Germline lookup yields CDR1 LNHDA and CDR2 SQIVND (reference sequence). The CDR3 DNA follows: TGTGCCAGTAGTGAAGGGACAGCACAAGGGGACTATGGCTACACCTTC. Amino acids: CASSEGTAQGDYGYTF.

The chain carries TRBV6-1 and TRBJ2-3; unclear D gene. The V and J ends lost 2 bases and 4 bases respectively, with 13 bases between them. CDR1 and CDR2 (germline): MNHNS, SASEGT. This CDR3 is built from 15 residues. CDR3 coding DNA: TGTGCCAGCAGTGAATTCCGTGGTTGGTCAGATACGCAGTATTTT. Translated: CASSEFRGWSDTQYF.

The chain recombines TRBV28 with TRBJ2-4, with D possibly TRBD2 on 5 matching bases. Between the trimmed V and J ends, which lost 3 bases and 15 bases, there was a span of 15 bases. Germline values: CDR1 MDHEN, CDR2 SYDVKM. CDR3 length: 12 residues. The CDR3: CASSFQAEALYF. The CDR3 region has the DNA TGTGCCAGCAGTTTTCAAGCGGAGGCTCTGTACTTC.

The chain has TRBV4-3 and TRBJ2-7; TRBD1 aligns across 8 bases. CDR3 size: 17 residues. Germline CDR1 LGHNA, CDR2 YSLEER. Unmatched junction bases numbered 11, after V lost 0 bases and J lost 4 bases. CDR3 nucleotides: TGCGCCAGCAGCCAAGATCTCGACAGGGGTAAGAAGTACGAGCAGTACTTC. Encoded protein: CASSQDLDRGKKYEQYF.

This rearrangement joins TRBV7-2 to TRBJ2-7, with 8 bases identical to TRBD2. CDR3 size: 16 residues. Germline trimming cut 5 bases from V and 0 bases from J; bases unmatched to any gene: 9. Per germline, CDR1 SGHTA and CDR2 FQGNSA. The CDR3 bases are TGTGCCAGCAGCCCCTGGCTAGCGGGTAACTCCTACGAGCAGTACTTC. Protein: CASSPWLAGNSYEQYF.

This sequence joins TRBV2 and TRBJ2-5; a weak D match, TRBD1 (5 bases). CDR3 length equals 14 residues. Germline V gene sequence: CDR1 SNHLY, CDR2 FYNNEI. Trimming left V 7 bases short and J 1 base short, with 13 bases between. As DNA, the CDR3 is TGTGCCAGCAACCTACAGGCCGGCCAAGAGACCCAGTACTTC. It yields the protein CASNLQAGQETQYF.

The gene calls are TRBV19 and TRBJ2-5, with 10 bases that match TRBD2. Germline V lookup: CDR1 LNHDA, CDR2 SQIVND (reference sequence). V was pared by 7 bases and J by 1 base, with 6 bases of the junction left unmatched. CDR3 length: 15 residues. In DNA, the CDR3 is TGTGCCAGTACCCATAGCGGGAGGATCCAAGAGACCCAGTACTTC. As protein: CASTHSGRIQETQYF.

The genes are TRBV5-1 and TRBJ2-5, with D maybe TRBD1 (6 bases). The CDR3 covers 14 residues. CDR1 SGHRS and CDR2 YFSETQ come from the germline V gene. Trimming took off 4 bases at V and 1 base at J, with 11 bases between the two ends. CDR3 sequence reads: CASSKDRSQETQYF. The DNA for the CDR3 is TGCGCCAGCAGCAAGGACAGAAGCCAAGAGACCCAGTACTTC.

The CDR3: CASSLGLAGGPSADTQYF. Written as DNA, the CDR3 is TGCGCCAGCAGCCTGGGACTAGCGGGAGGGCCGTCTGCAGATACGCAGTATTTT. The J gene is TRBJ2-3, the V gene TRBV5-1; 16 bases fit TRBD2. This CDR3 region has 18 residues. Per the germline V gene, CDR1 is SGHRS and CDR2 is YFSETQ. After removal of 4 bases from V and 4 bases from J, the junction contained 9 bases not matched to a gene.

This rearrangement joins TRBV7-3 to TRBJ1-2; weak D call: TRBD1 (5 bases). This CDR3 region has 16 residues. Germline loops: CDR1 SGHTA, CDR2 FQGTGA. Trimming pared 5 bases from V and 2 bases from J, leaving 18 bases between. The CDR3: CASSPSVDSYNYGYTF. CDR3 coding DNA: TGTGCCAGCAGCCCCTCGGTCGACAGCTACAACTATGGCTACACCTTC.

The V and J genes are TRBV5-6 and TRBJ2-3; 12 positions match TRBD2. There are 17 residues in the CDR3. From germline, CDR1 is SGHDT and CDR2 YYEEEE. V shed 4 bases and J 2 bases; nucleotides not matched to a gene: 8. In nucleotides, the CDR3 is TGTGCCAGCAGCCAAACGACTAGCGGGAGTGCCACAGATACGCAGTATTTT. This gives the protein CASSQTTSGSATDTQYF.

This chain connects TRBV7-2 to TRBJ2-5; 10 nucleotides align to TRBD2. The CDR3 consists of 16 residues. Per the germline V gene, CDR1 is SGHTA and CDR2 is FQGNSA. Losses at the gene ends were 4 bases for V and 5 bases for J; bases not matched to a gene: 10. The CDR3 region has the DNA TGTGCCAGCAGCTCCCCTGTAGCGGGAGGAGGGGAGACCCAGTACTTC. This codes for CASSSPVAGGGETQYF.

The chain uses TRBV5-4 and TRBJ2-7; 8 positions agree with TRBD1. Trimming at V came to 1 base and at J to 4 bases, leaving 10 bases not matched to a gene. The germline CDR1 and CDR2 sequences are SGHNT and YYREEE (reference sequence). The CDR3 length is 16 residues. Here the CDR3 reads CASSLRRTGKRYEQYF. CDR3 sequence (DNA): TGTGCCAGCAGCTTGAGGAGGACAGGGAAAAGGTACGAGCAGTACTTC.

This chain links TRBV5-6 with TRBJ1-1; 8 bases line up with TRBD1. J lost 2 bases, V lost 4 bases, and 4 bases had no gene match. The CDR3 is made up of 14 amino acids. Germline lookup yields CDR1 SGHDT and CDR2 YYEEEE. CDR3 sequence (DNA): TGTGCCAGCAGCAAAACAGGGGGAAACACTGAAGCTTTCTTT. This sequence encodes CASSKTGGNTEAFF.

The chain combines TRBV5-4 with TRBJ2-2, with a possible D match to TRBD2 (5 bases). The V and J ends lost 5 bases and 5 bases respectively, with 16 bases between them. This CDR3 region has 15 residues. CDR1 is SGHNT and CDR2 is YYREEE in the germline V gene (reference sequence). In DNA, the CDR3 is TGTGCCAGCAGTTCAGACTATATGCGAACCGGGGAGCTGTTTTTT. Encoded protein: CASSSDYMRTGELFF.

V gene TRBV19 combines with J gene TRBJ2-1; 12 bases match TRBD2. Trimming at V came to 4 bases and at J to 1 base, leaving 5 bases not matched to a gene. The CDR3 totals 17 residues. From germline, CDR1 is LNHDA and CDR2 SQIVND (reference sequence). The CDR3 nucleotides read TGTGCCAGTAGTAAATGGACTAGCGGGACATCCTACAATGAGCAGTTCTTC. It encodes CASSKWTSGTSYNEQFF.

A remark on this clone: The identical CDR3 is also encoded by other nucleotide sequences in the sample. This chain joins TRBV28 and TRBJ1-1; D remains ambiguous. The CDR3 extends over 12 amino acids. The germline CDR1 and CDR2 sequences are MDHEN and SYDVKM. V lost 3 bases, J lost 5 bases, and 7 bases lay in between. The CDR3 nucleotides read TGTGCCAGCAGTTTGACGGGAACTGAAGCTTTCTTT. This encodes CASSLTGTEAFF. The full variable domain, completed using reference TRBV28 and TRBJ1-1, is DVKVTQSSRYLVKRTGEKVFLECVQDMDHENMFWYRQDPGLGLRLIYFSYDVKMKEKGDIPEGYSVSREKKERFSLILESASTNQTSMYLCASSLTGTEAFFGQGTRLTVV.

The chain joins TRBV7-2 to TRBJ1-5, with unresolved D. Germline CDR1 is SGHTA and CDR2 is FQGNSA. With 4 bases removed from V and 0 bases from J, the gap between germline ends came to 7 bases. CDR3 length: 14 amino acids. The CDR3 coding sequence is TGTGCCAGCAGCTCCCGATATAGCAATCAGCCCCAGCATTTT. It specifies CASSSRYSNQPQHF.

This rearrangement joins TRBV7-8 to TRBJ1-5, with 12 bases lining up with TRBD1. CDR3 length: 16 amino acids. V was clipped by 5 bases and J by 6 bases; unmatched bases: 8. Germline V gene sequence: CDR1 SGHVS, CDR2 FQNEAQ. Written as DNA, the CDR3 is TGTGCCAGCAGCCGCACGGGACAGGGGGCTGGTCAGCCCCAGCATTTT. It codes for CASSRTGQGAGQPQHF.

This sequence joins TRBV18 and TRBJ2-7, with TRBD2 matching over 7 bases. V lost 2 bases to trimming and J lost 6 bases; unmatched junction nucleotides: 4. The germline gives CDR1 KGHSH, CDR2 LQKENI. The CDR3 is 13 amino acids. CDR3 residues: CASSPAGVTEQYF. In nucleotides, the CDR3 is TGTGCCAGCTCACCAGCGGGAGTTACCGAGCAGTACTTC. The whole variable domain, filled in from reference TRBV18 and TRBJ2-7, reads NAGVMQNPRHLVRRRGQEARLRCSPMKGHSHVYWYRQLPEEGLKFMVYLQKENIIDESGMPKERFSAEFPKEGPSILRIQQVVRGDSAAYFCASSPAGVTEQYFGPGTRLTVT.

On this clone itself: Other DNA sequences of this sample code for an identical CDR3. V is TRBV19 and J is TRBJ2-3; weak D call: TRBD1 (5 bases). From germline, CDR1 is LNHDA and CDR2 SQIVND (reference sequence). The CDR3 is 11 amino acids. V lost 5 bases, J lost 6 bases, and 6 bases lay in between. CDR3 in DNA: TGTGCCAGTAGTGCAGGGGATACGCAGTATTTT. Protein product: CASSAGDTQYF. Looking up the rest from reference TRBV19 and TRBJ2-3 gives the full variable domain: DGGITQSPKYLFRKEGQNVTLSCEQNLNHDAMYWYRQDPGQGLRLIYYSQIVNDFQKGDIAEGYSVSREKKESFPLTVTSAQKNPTAFYLCASSAGDTQYFGPGTRLTVL.

V usage is TRBV27 and J usage is TRBJ2-5; D not certain. Germline CDR1 MNHEY, CDR2 SMNVEV (reference sequence). The germline V and J ends were trimmed by 5 bases and 2 bases, with 6 bases remaining between them. The CDR3 runs 12 residues. CDR3 sequence: CASSPLQETQYF. The CDR3 region has the DNA TGTGCCAGCAGTCCTCTTCAAGAGACCCAGTACTTC.

The genes are TRBV10-3 and TRBJ1-1, with D possibly being TRBD1 (5 bases). V gave up 4 bases and J gave up 0 bases, with 9 bases separating them. The CDR3 has 14 residues. Germline V gene data show CDR1 as ENHRY and CDR2 as SYGVKD. CDR3 sequence reads: CAISGDLMNTEAFF. The CDR3 coding sequence is TGTGCCATCAGTGGGGACCTCATGAACACTGAAGCTTTCTTT.

This chain joins TRBV6-6 and TRBJ2-2; no firm D call. The CDR3 loop spans 15 amino acids. The germline V gene encodes CDR1 MNHNY and CDR2 SVGAGI (reference sequence). The ends were cut back, 2 bases at V and 0 bases at J, with 7 bases in the middle. CDR3 in DNA: TGTGCCAGCAGTTACGTGCTCGCGAACACCGGGGAGCTGTTTTTT. Residues: CASSYVLANTGELFF.

This clone has a handful of counts. CDR3 DNA sequence: TGCGCCAGCAGCTTGGACACTGAGCAGTTCTTC. Its protein is CASSLDTEQFF. The chain employs TRBV5-1 and TRBJ2-1; D is unresolved. V lost 0 bases and J 9 bases, leaving 4 bases between the germline ends. Germline V gene sequence: CDR1 SGHRS, CDR2 YFSETQ. This CDR3 spans 11 amino acids.

This chain joins TRBV19 and TRBJ2-7; 7 bases agree with TRBD2. V lost 6 bases and J lost 3; bases outside the gene matches: 8. CDR3 length equals 14 residues. Germline CDR1 reads LNHDA; CDR2 reads SQIVND (reference sequence). CDR3 sequence: CASSVASGNYEQYF. The CDR3 DNA follows: TGTGCCAGTAGCGTCGCTAGCGGAAACTACGAGCAGTACTTC.

The J gene is TRBJ2-3, the V gene TRBV21-1. TRBV21-1 is a recognized pseudogene. This CDR3 is 13 amino acids long. CDR3 region: CASSKVRTDTQYF. DNA for the CDR3: TGTGCCAGCAGCAAAGTTCGAACAGATACGCAGTATTTT.